The 27 T cell receptor beta chains in this list originate from one sample, sequenced in a study of vaccination and CD4 T cells after COVID-19. No antigens are known for them. Sample treatment: roughly 11-day PBMC culture with coronavirus spike peptide pools or control peptides (ViraFEST assay). Sequence data for DNA of cultured CD4+ T cells were generated by the Oncomine TCR Beta short-read assay. A single record per CDR3 protein comes from TCRdb applying MiXCR to the PCR reads. The sample holds 13,000 or so distinct CDR3 sequences, 35% seen once. Source material: CD4+ T cells from blood, cultured in vitro. These receptors all come from a human donor who had recovered from COVID-19.

The V and J genes are TRBV7-6 and TRBJ1-6; a possible D gene is TRBD1 (6 bases). V gave up 4 bases and J gave up 0 bases, with 10 bases separating them. Germline CDR1 and CDR2: SGHVS and FNYEAQ. CDR3 length: 16 residues. This CDR3 reads CASSSTGSSYNSPLHF. The CDR3 DNA reads as TGTGCCAGCAGCTCCACAGGGAGCTCCTATAATTCACCCCTCCACTTT.

This rearrangement joins TRBV5-1 to TRBJ2-5, with D perhaps given as TRBD1 or TRBD2 (5 bases each). Germline V gene sequence: CDR1 SGHRS, CDR2 YFSETQ. V was pared by 3 bases and J by 5 bases, with 11 bases between. The CDR3 is made up of 13 amino acids. This CDR3 reads CASSSGRGETQYF. CDR3 DNA: TGCGCCAGCAGCTCGGGTCGGGGCGAGACCCAGTACTTC.

This clonotype was detected only a few times. The gene calls are TRBV6-1 and TRBJ1-5; D may be TRBD1 (6 bases). Germline V gene sequence: CDR1 MNHNS, CDR2 SASEGT. This CDR3 is built from 14 residues. The V end lost 5 bases, the J end lost 4 bases, and 12 bases lay between the germline ends. The CDR3 region has the DNA TGTGCCAGCAGTACCGAGCAGGGGAATCAGCCCCAGCATTTT. This encodes CASSTEQGNQPQHF.

This clonotype has only a few counts. The chain uses TRBV2 and TRBJ2-5, with D hard to call. From germline, CDR1 is SNHLY and CDR2 FYNNEI. V was trimmed by 1 base and J by 4 bases, leaving 7 bases between them. The CDR3 covers 13 residues. CDR3: CASSEERVETQYF. The CDR3 DNA sequence: TGTGCCAGCAGTGAAGAAAGGGTAGAGACCCAGTACTTC.

Relative to its sample, this clonotype is medium-sized. The J gene is TRBJ2-2, the V gene TRBV7-8, with 7 bases aligning to TRBD1. The CDR3 is 16 amino acids. CDR1 and CDR2 (germline): SGHVS, FQNEAQ. Trimming took 0 bases from V and 5 from J; bases not matched to a gene: 6. The CDR3 reads CASSLARQGQTGELFF. The CDR3 nucleotides read TGTGCCAGCAGCTTAGCGCGACAGGGTCAAACCGGGGAGCTGTTTTTT. Based on the CDR3 plus reference TRBV7-8 and TRBJ2-2, the full variable domain is GAGVSQSPRYKVAKRGQDVALRCDPISGHVSLFWYQQALGQGPEFLTYFQNEAQLDKSGLPSDRFFAERPEGSVSTLKIQRTQQEDSAVYLCASSLARQGQTGELFFGEGSRLTVL.

The gene calls are TRBV28 and TRBJ1-5; 7 bases align to TRBD1. The CDR3 consists of 15 residues. J lost 3 bases, V lost 3 bases, and 5 bases had no gene match. CDR1 is MDHEN, CDR2 SYDVKM, per germline. This CDR3 reads CASSFFDRVNQPQHF. In DNA form, the CDR3 reads TGTGCCAGCAGTTTCTTCGACAGGGTCAATCAGCCCCAGCATTTT.

The chain links TRBV19 to TRBJ2-7; no definite D call. Germline lookup yields CDR1 LNHDA and CDR2 SQIVND (reference sequence). The CDR3 totals 14 residues. V lost 4 bases and J 2 bases, leaving 12 bases between the germline ends. The DNA of the CDR3 is TGTGCCAGTAGTACGTCGACTTTGACCTACGAGCAGTACTTC. It specifies CASSTSTLTYEQYF.

This chain uses TRBV20-1 with TRBJ2-1, with D maybe TRBD2 (7 bases). CDR1 and CDR2 from the germline V gene are DFQATT and SNEGSKA (reference sequence). Trimming cost V 0 bases and J 8 bases, with 20 bases left between them. The CDR3 sequence is 16 residues long. Here the CDR3 reads CSAREGGGPSPDEQFF. CDR3 nucleotide sequence: TGCAGTGCTAGAGAAGGGGGAGGGCCGAGTCCAGATGAGCAGTTCTTC.

The table lists this clonotype with a few counts. The chain carries TRBV19 and TRBJ1-5, with D possibly being TRBD1 (6 bases). Per germline, CDR1 LNHDA and CDR2 SQIVND (reference sequence). The CDR3 length is 15 residues. V was trimmed by 1 base and J by 2 bases, leaving 9 bases between them. The CDR3 spells CASSIAGAGNQPQHF. CDR3 bases: TGTGCCAGTAGTATAGCGGGGGCGGGCAATCAGCCCCAGCATTTT.

This sequence joins TRBV5-4 and TRBJ2-5; D possibly corresponds to TRBD2 (5 bases). The germline V and J ends were trimmed by 0 bases and 5 bases, with 8 bases remaining between them. This CDR3 contains 13 residues. Germline V lookup: CDR1 SGHNT, CDR2 YYREEE (reference sequence). In DNA, the CDR3 is TGTGCCAGCAGCTTGGGGGGAGTTGAGACCCAGTACTTC. As protein: CASSLGGVETQYF.

This chain links TRBV2 with TRBJ2-7; 8 bases line up with TRBD1. The ends lost 6 bases at V and 6 bases at J; junction bases unmatched: 13. The CDR3 extends over 15 amino acids. CDR1 SNHLY and CDR2 FYNNEI come from the germline V gene. The CDR3 loop is CASRTGGMGRGEQYF. CDR3 nucleotide sequence: TGTGCCAGCAGAACAGGGGGTATGGGTAGGGGCGAGCAGTACTTC.

CDR3 residues: CASSNTGGSGANVLTF. DNA of the CDR3: TGTGCCAGCAGCAACACAGGGGGTTCTGGGGCCAACGTCCTGACTTTC. V is TRBV6-2 or TRBV6-3 and J is TRBJ2-6; 8 nucleotides line up with TRBD1. The CDR3 is 16 amino acids. Unmatched junction bases numbered 5, after V lost 6 bases and J lost 1 base. Germline V gene data show CDR1 as MNHEY and CDR2 as SVGEGT.

The V gene is TRBV7-9, the J gene TRBJ2-2, with a tentative D call TRBD2 (6 bases). V gave up 3 bases and J gave up 2 bases, with 10 bases separating them. The CDR3 runs 15 residues. CDR1 SEHNR and CDR2 FQNEAQ come from the germline V gene (reference sequence). The DNA for the CDR3 is TGTGCCAGCAGCTTTCGGCGGGGAAACACCGGGGAGCTGTTTTTT. It is translated as CASSFRRGNTGELFF.

This sequence joins TRBV20-1 and TRBJ2-5; 7 bases agree with TRBD2. The CDR3 loop spans 14 amino acids. The V gene's germline CDR1 is DFQATT and CDR2 SNEGSKA (reference sequence). V lost 6 bases and J lost 7; bases outside the gene matches: 14. CDR3 sequence: CSARSGTGGWTQYF. As DNA, the CDR3 is TGCAGTGCGAGAAGCGGGACTGGGGGGTGGACCCAGTACTTC.

The rearrangement links TRBV11-2 to TRBJ2-2, with TRBD2 matching 10 bases. Per the germline V gene, CDR1 is SGHAT and CDR2 is FQNNGV. This CDR3 contains 14 residues. V was pared by 5 bases and J by 6 bases, with 3 bases of the junction left unmatched. The DNA of the CDR3 is TGTGCCAGCAGCGCGACTAGCGGGTCCGGGGAGCTGTTTTTT. It codes for CASSATSGSGELFF.

The rearrangement joins TRBV10-3 to TRBJ1-1, with TRBD1 matching over 8 bases. Unmatched junction bases numbered 10, after V lost 3 bases and J lost 1 base. The CDR3 loop spans 17 amino acids. CDR1 ENHRY and CDR2 SYGVKD come from the germline V gene. CDR3 in amino acids: CAISEPYGQGQNTEAFF. CDR3 DNA: TGTGCCATCAGTGAACCGTACGGACAGGGACAGAACACTGAAGCTTTCTTT.

The V and J genes are TRBV2 and TRBJ1-2; D possibly corresponds to TRBD1 (5 bases). This CDR3 is 12 amino acids long. Germline CDR1 SNHLY, CDR2 FYNNEI. V was cut by 8 bases and J by 7 bases, with 14 bases left in between. The CDR3 reads CASHRSFGGYTF. The CDR3 region has the DNA TGTGCCAGCCACAGGAGTTTTGGTGGCTACACCTTC.

This chain links TRBV28 with TRBJ1-5; 8 nucleotides line up with TRBD1. This CDR3 region has 16 residues. J gave up 2 bases and V 5 bases, and 8 bases lay outside the gene matches. Germline V CDR1 and CDR2: MDHEN, SYDVKM. CDR3 sequence reads: CASSQTRGLGNQPQHF. The CDR3 region has the DNA TGTGCCAGCAGTCAGACCAGGGGGCTTGGCAATCAGCCCCAGCATTTT.

The gene calls are TRBV2 and TRBJ2-5; D ambiguous. Trimming shortened V by 4 bases and J by 1 base, and 4 bases separated the two germline ends. The germline gives CDR1 SNHLY, CDR2 FYNNEI. The CDR3 runs to 12 residues. The CDR3 spells CASSASQETQYF. The CDR3 DNA reads as TGTGCCAGCAGTGCCTCCCAAGAGACCCAGTACTTC.

The genes are TRBV20-1 and TRBJ2-3; D could derive from TRBD1 or TRBD2 (5 bases each). Germline CDR1 reads DFQATT; CDR2 reads SNEGSKA (reference sequence). With 6 bases removed from V and 5 bases from J, the gap between germline ends came to 21 bases. The CDR3 covers 15 residues. CDR3 DNA sequence: TGCAGTGCCGAAAGGGGCGGGTTAGGCGTAGATACGCAGTATTTT. Encoded protein: CSAERGGLGVDTQYF.

The rearrangement links TRBV5-1 to TRBJ2-2; 7 bases match TRBD2. The CDR3 contains 14 residues. Looked up from germline, CDR1 is SGHRS and CDR2 is YFSETQ. The V and J ends lost 0 bases and 6 bases, in that order; junction bases with no gene match: 2. CDR3 amino acids: CASSLGAGPGELFF. The CDR3 region has the DNA TGCGCCAGCAGCTTGGGAGCGGGACCCGGGGAGCTGTTTTTT.

The chain joins TRBV20-1 to TRBJ2-2, with TRBD2 matching 7 bases. The length of the CDR3 is 16 residues. V was pared by 6 bases and J by 7 bases, with 17 bases of the junction left unmatched. Per the germline V gene, CDR1 is DFQATT and CDR2 is SNEGSKA (reference sequence). CDR3 amino acids: CSAADPGGGKDGELFF. CDR3 bases: TGCAGTGCAGCAGATCCGGGAGGCGGGAAGGACGGGGAGCTGTTTTTT.

This sequence joins TRBV7-3 and TRBJ1-1; D gene unclear. Trimming took off 5 bases at V and 1 base at J, with 14 bases between the two ends. The CDR3 covers 15 residues. CDR1 and CDR2 (germline): SGHTA, FQGTGA. Here the CDR3 DNA reads TGTGCCAGCAGCCAAGGACGGGCGGGGAACACTGAAGCTTTCTTT. Protein product: CASSQGRAGNTEAFF.

The chain recombines TRBV6-1 with TRBJ2-7, with 7 bases lining up with TRBD1. Germline trimming cut 6 bases from V and 1 base from J; bases unmatched to any gene: 18. CDR1 is MNHNS, CDR2 SASEGT, per germline. The CDR3 loop spans 18 amino acids. CDR3 sequence: CASSRERAGRGFSYEQYF. The CDR3, as DNA: TGTGCCAGCAGCCGGGAAAGAGCCGGCAGGGGGTTTTCCTACGAGCAGTACTTC.

The genes are TRBV20-1 and TRBJ1-2, with unresolved D. The V and J ends lost 0 bases and 3 bases respectively, with 8 bases between them. Germline V lookup: CDR1 DFQATT, CDR2 SNEGSKA (reference sequence). The CDR3 extends over 13 amino acids. The CDR3 nucleotides read TGCAGTGCTAGAGATAAGAACCACTATGGCTACACCTTC. It codes for CSARDKNHYGYTF.

This chain links TRBV28 with TRBJ2-1; 9 bases agree with TRBD2. The CDR3 loop spans 15 amino acids. J gave up 4 bases and V 4 bases, and 5 bases lay outside the gene matches. Germline V CDR1 and CDR2: MDHEN, SYDVKM. DNA for the CDR3: TGTGCCAGCAGTTCCCCTAGCGGGGCATACAATGAGCAGTTCTTC. Protein sequence: CASSSPSGAYNEQFF.

The count of this clonotype is one. The rearrangement uses TRBV6-1 and TRBJ2-3, with 7 bases matching TRBD1. Germline CDR1 and CDR2: MNHNS and SASEGT. V dropped 7 bases and J dropped 2; count of bases not matched to a gene: 6. This CDR3 is 14 amino acids long. CDR3 coding DNA: TGTGCCAGCAATCCGACAGGGTCCACAGATACGCAGTATTTT. Its protein is CASNPTGSTDTQYF.